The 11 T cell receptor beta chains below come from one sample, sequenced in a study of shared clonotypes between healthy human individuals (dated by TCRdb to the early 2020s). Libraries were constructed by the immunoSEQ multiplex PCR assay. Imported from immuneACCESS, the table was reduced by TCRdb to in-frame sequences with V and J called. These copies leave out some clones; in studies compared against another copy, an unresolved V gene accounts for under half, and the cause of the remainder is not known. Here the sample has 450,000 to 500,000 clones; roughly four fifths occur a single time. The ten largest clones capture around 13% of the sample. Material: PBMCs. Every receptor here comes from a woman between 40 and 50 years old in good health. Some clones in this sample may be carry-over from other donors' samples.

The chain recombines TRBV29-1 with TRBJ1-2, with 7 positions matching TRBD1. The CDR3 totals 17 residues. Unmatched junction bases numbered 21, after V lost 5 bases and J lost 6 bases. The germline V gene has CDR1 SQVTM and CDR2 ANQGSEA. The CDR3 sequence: CSVMSLGAAPQGNGYTF. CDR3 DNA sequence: TGCAGCGTTATGTCCCTAGGGGCAGCTCCACAGGGGAATGGCTACACCTTC.

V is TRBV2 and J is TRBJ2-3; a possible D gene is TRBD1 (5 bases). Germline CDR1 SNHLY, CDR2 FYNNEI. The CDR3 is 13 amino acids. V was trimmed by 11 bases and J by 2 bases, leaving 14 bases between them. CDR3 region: CAGARPFTDTQYF. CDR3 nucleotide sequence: TGTGCCGGGGCTCGACCGTTCACAGATACGCAGTATTTT.

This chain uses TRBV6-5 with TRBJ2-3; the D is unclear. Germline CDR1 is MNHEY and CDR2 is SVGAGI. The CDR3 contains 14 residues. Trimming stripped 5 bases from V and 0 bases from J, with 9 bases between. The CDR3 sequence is CASSPTASTDTQYF. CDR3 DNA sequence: TGTGCCAGCAGTCCTACAGCTAGCACAGATACGCAGTATTTT.

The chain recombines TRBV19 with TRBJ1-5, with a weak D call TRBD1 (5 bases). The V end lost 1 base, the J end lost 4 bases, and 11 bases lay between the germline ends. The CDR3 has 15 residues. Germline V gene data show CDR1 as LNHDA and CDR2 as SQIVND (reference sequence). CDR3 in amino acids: CASSIVRASNQPQHF. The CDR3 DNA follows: TGTGCCAGTAGTATAGTCAGGGCCTCAAATCAGCCCCAGCATTTT.

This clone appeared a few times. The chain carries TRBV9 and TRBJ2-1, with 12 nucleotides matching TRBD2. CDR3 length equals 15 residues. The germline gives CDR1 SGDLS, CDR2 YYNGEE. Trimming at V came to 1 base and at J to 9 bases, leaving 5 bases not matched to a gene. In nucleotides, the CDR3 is TGTGCCAGCAGCGTACTAGCGGGAGGGCCGAGTGAGCAGTTCTTC. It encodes CASSVLAGGPSEQFF.

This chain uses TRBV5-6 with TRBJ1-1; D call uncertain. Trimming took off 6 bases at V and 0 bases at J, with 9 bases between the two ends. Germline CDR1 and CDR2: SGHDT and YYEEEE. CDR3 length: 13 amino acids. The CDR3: CASNLYMNTEAFF. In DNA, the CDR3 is TGTGCCAGCAACCTATACATGAACACTGAAGCTTTCTTT.

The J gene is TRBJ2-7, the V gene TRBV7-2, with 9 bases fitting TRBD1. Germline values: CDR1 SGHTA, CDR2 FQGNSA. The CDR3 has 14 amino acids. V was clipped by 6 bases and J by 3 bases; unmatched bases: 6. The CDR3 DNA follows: TGTGCCAGCAGTCCGACAGGGGGGCTCTACGAGCAGTACTTC. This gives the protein CASSPTGGLYEQYF.

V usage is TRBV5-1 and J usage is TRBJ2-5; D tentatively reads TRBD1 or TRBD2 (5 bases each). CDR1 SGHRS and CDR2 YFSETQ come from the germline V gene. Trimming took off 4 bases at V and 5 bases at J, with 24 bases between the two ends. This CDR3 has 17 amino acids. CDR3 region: CASSPRFGSGRQETQYF. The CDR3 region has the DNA TGCGCCAGCAGCCCTCGGTTCGGTAGTGGGAGACAGGAGACCCAGTACTTC.

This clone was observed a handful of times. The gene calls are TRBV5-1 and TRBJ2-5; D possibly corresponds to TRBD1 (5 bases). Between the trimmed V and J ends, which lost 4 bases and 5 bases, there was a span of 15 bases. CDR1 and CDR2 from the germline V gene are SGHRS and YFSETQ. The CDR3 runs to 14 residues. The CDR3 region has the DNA TGCGCCAGCAGCCCTCAGGGAAGATTTGAGACCCAGTACTTC. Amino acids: CASSPQGRFETQYF.

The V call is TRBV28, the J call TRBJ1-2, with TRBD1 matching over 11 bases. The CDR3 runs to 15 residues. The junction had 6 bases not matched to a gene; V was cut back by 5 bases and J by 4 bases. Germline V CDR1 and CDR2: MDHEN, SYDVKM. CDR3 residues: CASSPPGQGAYGYTF. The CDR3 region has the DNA TGTGCCAGCAGTCCACCAGGACAGGGGGCCTATGGCTACACCTTC.

CDR3 residues: CASSFTGRNGGNQPQHF. The CDR3 DNA is TGTGCCAGCAGTTTTACAGGGCGGAATGGTGGCAATCAGCCCCAGCATTTT. The gene calls are TRBV28 and TRBJ1-5, with D perhaps TRBD1 (6 bases). CDR1 and CDR2 from the germline V gene are MDHEN and SYDVKM. CDR3 length: 17 amino acids. Deletions cut 3 bases from V and 2 bases from J, with 17 bases between.